These 30 T cell receptor beta chains were sequenced from one sample in a study of blood T cell repertoires in COVID-19. TCRdb keeps only in-frame clones here, not all; method: immunoSEQ multiplex PCR. Counted here are fewer than 500,000 clones, more than 75% occurring once; the ten biggest clones make up about 0.89%. What was sequenced was PBMCs or T cells enriched from blood (not recorded which). These receptors all come from a woman aged 25 to 45 with acute COVID-19.

This sequence joins TRBV7-9 and TRBJ2-7, with a weak D call TRBD1 (5 bases). The germline V and J ends were trimmed by 4 bases and 9 bases, with 13 bases remaining between them. The CDR3 loop spans 12 amino acids. CDR1 SEHNR and CDR2 FQNEAQ come from the germline V gene (reference sequence). The CDR3 DNA sequence: TGTGCCAGCAGCTCCCCCAGGGCAGTGCAGTACTTC. Its translation is CASSSPRAVQYF.

The genes are TRBV28 and TRBJ2-7; the match to TRBD1 covers 9 bases. Germline V CDR1 and CDR2: MDHEN, SYDVKM. V was pared by 8 bases and J by 2 bases, with 7 bases of the junction left unmatched. CDR3 length: 14 residues. CDR3 sequence reads: CASGTGGAAYEQYF. The CDR3 DNA reads as TGTGCCAGCGGTACAGGGGGCGCCGCCTACGAGCAGTACTTC.

CDR3 DNA: TGTGCCAGCAGCTTTTCAGGGTTCGGTGAGCAGTTCTTC. Residues: CASSFSGFGEQFF. This sequence joins TRBV5-4 and TRBJ2-1, with D possibly matching TRBD1 (5 bases). From germline, CDR1 is SGHNT and CDR2 YYREEE (reference sequence). Trimming removed 2 bases from V and 9 bases from J, with 12 bases in between. The CDR3 covers 13 residues.

This clone was observed a single time. The V gene is TRBV9, the J gene TRBJ2-5; D is perhaps TRBD2 (5 bases). V was shortened by 5 bases and J by 4 bases, with 15 bases between the two germline ends. The CDR3 contains 14 residues. Germline lookup yields CDR1 SGDLS and CDR2 YYNGEE. For the CDR3, the DNA is TGTGCCAGCAGTAGACCGGGGTTCGGAGAGACCCAGTACTTC. It specifies CASSRPGFGETQYF.

This clone was seen only once. The chain recombines TRBV4-1 with TRBJ1-1; D is possibly TRBD1 (6 bases). The CDR3 spans 16 residues. The germline CDR1 and CDR2 sequences are MGHRA and YSYEKL. V was shortened by 7 bases and J by 3 bases, with 21 bases between the two germline ends. The CDR3, as DNA: TGCGCCAGCACCCGGACAGCCACAATGGGGGACACTGAAGCTTTCTTT. Translated, it gives CASTRTATMGDTEAFF.

This clone was detected once. The chain joins TRBV9 to TRBJ2-7; 8 nucleotides agree with TRBD1. V was pared by 0 bases and J by 5 bases, with 4 bases of the junction left unmatched. This CDR3 contains 14 residues. Germline V lookup: CDR1 SGDLS, CDR2 YYNGEE. The chain's CDR3 is CASSVGDRGHEQYF. CDR3 nucleotides: TGTGCCAGCAGCGTAGGAGACAGGGGCCACGAGCAGTACTTC.

The chain has TRBV6-5 and TRBJ1-2, with 8 bases fitting TRBD1. Trimming took 6 bases from V and 3 from J; bases not matched to a gene: 6. This CDR3 contains 14 residues. The germline V gene encodes CDR1 MNHEY and CDR2 SVGAGI. CDR3 nucleotide sequence: TGTGCCAGCAGCCGTGGGGGACAGGACTATGGCTACACCTTC. Protein product: CASSRGGQDYGYTF.

V usage is TRBV7-2 and J usage is TRBJ1-6; the D gene is possibly TRBD1 (5 bases). The germline V gene encodes CDR1 SGHTA and CDR2 FQGNSA. There are 15 residues in the CDR3. V lost 5 bases and J 6 bases, leaving 14 bases between the germline ends. CDR3 sequence reads: CASSRLPGGNSPLHF. The CDR3 nucleotides are TGTGCCAGCAGCCGCCTGCCGGGGGGTAATTCACCCCTCCACTTT.

This sequence joins TRBV6-5 and TRBJ1-5; D possibly corresponds to TRBD1 (5 bases). This CDR3 contains 13 residues. With 4 bases removed from V and 5 bases from J, the gap between germline ends came to 9 bases. CDR1 and CDR2 (germline): MNHEY, SVGAGI. CDR3 sequence reads: CASSFRADQPQHF. The CDR3 DNA reads TGTGCCAGCAGTTTCAGGGCGGATCAGCCCCAGCATTTT.

The rearrangement links TRBV2 to TRBJ1-1; TRBD1 matches 7 bases. Germline values: CDR1 SNHLY, CDR2 FYNNEI. This CDR3 comprises 14 residues. Trimming removed 6 bases from V and 5 bases from J; junction bases left unmatched: 9. As DNA, the CDR3 is TGTGCCAGCAGCAAATCAGGGGGAGAGACTGAAGCTTTCTTT. Amino acids: CASSKSGGETEAFF.

This clone was recorded once. This chain joins TRBV4-1 and TRBJ1-4; tentatively, D is TRBD1 (6 bases). This CDR3 contains 15 residues. Germline V gene data show CDR1 as MGHRA and CDR2 as YSYEKL. Trimming cost V 0 bases and J 2 bases, with 7 bases left between them. The CDR3 DNA follows: TGCGCCAGCAGCCAAGATGGGGGCACTAATGAAAAACTGTTTTTT. This translates into CASSQDGGTNEKLFF.

The chain carries TRBV19 and TRBJ1-6, with 8 bases aligning to TRBD1. CDR1 and CDR2 (germline): LNHDA, SQIVND (reference sequence). There are 16 residues in the CDR3. After removal of 6 bases from V and 0 bases from J, the junction contained 4 bases not matched to a gene. The CDR3, as DNA: TGTGCCAGTAGCGGACAGGGTAGCTCCTATAATTCACCCCTCCACTTT. Its translation is CASSGQGSSYNSPLHF.

The chain couples TRBV5-1 to TRBJ2-3; TRBD1 matches 7 bases. CDR3 size: 14 residues. V was clipped by 4 bases and J by 5 bases; unmatched bases: 7. CDR1 is SGHRS, CDR2 YFSETQ, per germline. In DNA form, the CDR3 reads TGCGCCAGCAGCGGGCAGGGGGTGGGAGATACGCAGTATTTT. Its protein is CASSGQGVGDTQYF.

The chain combines TRBV5-1 with TRBJ2-7, with TRBD2 identical over 15 bases. V was pared by 1 base and J by 10 bases, with 12 bases of the junction left unmatched. Germline CDR1 reads SGHRS; CDR2 reads YFSETQ. The CDR3 covers 17 residues. This chain's CDR3 is CASSLSPRTSGGADQYF. The DNA of the CDR3 is TGCGCCAGCAGCTTGTCCCCCCGGACTAGCGGGGGGGCCGACCAGTACTTC.

The genes are TRBV19 and TRBJ1-2, with 8 bases that match TRBD1. The length of the CDR3 is 14 residues. J lost 6 bases, V lost 7 bases, and 10 bases had no gene match. CDR1 LNHDA and CDR2 SQIVND come from the germline V gene (reference sequence). DNA of the CDR3: TGTGCCAGTACGGAGACAGGGGTTCGGAATGGCTACACCTTC. Translation gives CASTETGVRNGYTF.

The chain links TRBV7-9 to TRBJ1-2; D possibly corresponds to TRBD1 (5 bases). Germline CDR1 reads SEHNR; CDR2 reads FQNEAQ (reference sequence). The CDR3 loop spans 15 amino acids. V dropped 2 bases and J dropped 2 bases, with 12 bases sitting between them. This CDR3 is CASSLMAGLNYGYTF. The DNA for the CDR3 is TGTGCCAGCAGCTTAATGGCAGGGCTCAACTATGGCTACACCTTC. The whole variable domain, remainder taken from reference TRBV7-9 and TRBJ1-2, is DTGVSQNPRHKITKRGQNVTFRCDPISEHNRLYWYRQTLGQGPEFLTYFQNEAQLEKSRLLSDRFSAERPKGSFSTLEIQRTEQGDSAMYLCASSLMAGLNYGYTFGSGTRLTVV.

This chain joins TRBV15 and TRBJ2-2, with D unclear. Trimming shortened V by 2 bases and J by 7 bases, and 8 bases separated the two germline ends. In germline, CDR1 is LNHNV, CDR2 YYDKDF (reference sequence). This CDR3 region has 13 residues. For the CDR3, the DNA is TGTGCCACCAGCAGACTCCCGGGCGGGGAGCTGTTTTTT. Translation: CATSRLPGGELFF.

The rearrangement joins TRBV6-2 or TRBV6-3 to TRBJ2-1; D may be TRBD2 (7 bases). The germline gives CDR1 MNHEY, CDR2 SVGEGT. V shed 5 bases and J shed 8 bases, with 19 bases lying between them. This CDR3 contains 15 residues. CDR3 in DNA: TGTGCCAGCAGTAATTGGGGGGGCGGGCAGGATGAGCAGTTCTTC. This sequence encodes CASSNWGGGQDEQFF.

On this clone itself: Other DNA sequences in this sample translate to the same CDR3. This chain connects TRBV5-1 to TRBJ2-3; TRBD2 aligns across 12 bases. The V gene end was trimmed by 4 bases and the J gene end by 3 bases; junction bases not matched to a gene: 0. The V gene's germline CDR1 is SGHRS and CDR2 YFSETQ. The CDR3 is 14 residues long. The CDR3 spells CASSLAGGTDTQYF. Here the CDR3 DNA reads TGCGCCAGCAGCCTAGCGGGGGGGACAGATACGCAGTATTTT. Using reference TRBV5-1 and TRBJ2-3 for the parts outside the CDR3, the full variable domain is KAGVTQTPRYLIKTRGQQVTLSCSPISGHRSVSWYQQTPGQGLQFLFEYFSETQRNKGNFPGRFSGRQFSNSRSEMNVSTLELGDSALYLCASSLAGGTDTQYFGPGTRLTVL.

The rearrangement uses TRBV3-1 (or the pseudogene TRBV3-2) and TRBJ1-2; D perhaps matches TRBD1 (5 bases). CDR1 is LGHDT, CDR2 YNNKEL, per germline (reference sequence). The CDR3 spans 14 residues. V was trimmed by 4 bases and J by 2 bases, leaving 11 bases between them. The CDR3 sequence is CASSPRGGNYGYTF. CDR3 coding DNA: TGTGCCAGCAGCCCACGGGGGGGGAACTATGGCTACACCTTC.

The V call is TRBV12-3 or TRBV12-4, the J call TRBJ1-2; weak D call: TRBD1 (5 bases). V dropped 6 bases and J dropped 3 bases, with 11 bases sitting between them. The CDR3 totals 13 residues. The CDR3 is CASSQTADYGYTF. Here the CDR3 DNA reads TGTGCCAGCAGCCAGACAGCTGACTATGGCTACACCTTC.

The chain links TRBV24-1 to TRBJ2-5; a possible D gene is TRBD2 (5 bases). The CDR3 is 16 residues long. V dropped 8 bases and J dropped 5 bases, with 23 bases sitting between them. In germline, CDR1 is KGHDR, CDR2 SFDVKD. The CDR3 region has the DNA TGTGCCACCATCCTCAATGGGTACGAGGGCCTGGAGACCCAGTACTTC. This gives the protein CATILNGYEGLETQYF.

The chain couples TRBV7-2 to TRBJ2-7, with 8 bases identical to TRBD1. The CDR3 has 15 residues. V dropped 5 bases and J dropped 3; count of bases not matched to a gene: 9. Germline values: CDR1 SGHTA, CDR2 FQGNSA. This chain's CDR3 is CASSVLWTGIYEQYF. The CDR3 DNA follows: TGTGCCAGCAGCGTACTTTGGACAGGGATCTACGAGCAGTACTTC.

This clone appeared once. The chain uses TRBV19 and TRBJ2-6, with TRBD1 identical over 11 bases. The CDR3 covers 18 residues. V gave up 5 bases and J gave up 2 bases; unmatched junction bases: 8. Germline assignment: CDR1 LNHDA and CDR2 SQIVND (reference sequence). Here the CDR3 reads CASSSSRTGGAGANVLTF. CDR3 nucleotide sequence: TGTGCCAGTAGTTCTTCCAGGACAGGGGGCGCTGGGGCCAACGTCCTGACTTTC. Combining the CDR3 with reference TRBV19 and TRBJ2-6 gives the whole variable domain DGGITQSPKYLFRKEGQNVTLSCEQNLNHDAMYWYRQDPGQGLRLIYYSQIVNDFQKGDIAEGYSVSREKKESFPLTVTSAQKNPTAFYLCASSSSRTGGAGANVLTFGAGSRLTVL.

The genes are TRBV25-1 and TRBJ2-1, with D uncertain. V lost 6 bases to trimming and J lost 3 bases, with 15 bases between them. The CDR3 has 15 residues. Germline loops: CDR1 MGHDK, CDR2 SYGVNS. The CDR3 DNA reads as TGTGCCAGCAGCGCCTCAGGAATTCACTACAATGAGCAGTTCTTC. This sequence encodes CASSASGIHYNEQFF.

The gene calls are TRBV7-3 and TRBJ2-2; D is perhaps TRBD1 (5 bases). V was clipped by 0 bases and J by 4 bases, with 15 bases between them. Germline loops: CDR1 SGHTA, CDR2 FQGTGA. The CDR3 extends over 17 amino acids. The CDR3 DNA follows: TGTGCCAGCAGCTTAACTCCGGACATCCGCTCCACCGGGGAGCTGTTTTTT. This translates into CASSLTPDIRSTGELFF.

The count of this clone is one. The rearrangement joins TRBV18 to TRBJ1-2; 7 nucleotides agree with TRBD1. This CDR3 has 13 residues. CDR1 KGHSH and CDR2 LQKENI come from the germline V gene. The trim removed 6 bases at V and 4 bases at J, leaving 5 bases unmatched. The CDR3 reads CASSSDRLYGYTF. CDR3 nucleotide sequence: TGTGCCAGCTCGTCGGACAGGCTCTATGGCTACACCTTC.

The chain carries TRBV5-1 and TRBJ2-4, with 7 bases that match TRBD1. J gave up 3 bases and V 4 bases, and 7 bases lay outside the gene matches. Germline V gene lookup returns CDR1 SGHRS and CDR2 YFSETQ. This CDR3 region has 15 residues. The CDR3 sequence is CASSSRRDSKNIQYF. CDR3 nucleotides: TGCGCCAGCAGCAGCCGCCGGGACAGCAAAAACATTCAGTACTTC.

J is TRBJ2-1 and V is TRBV29-1; 9 bases are shared with TRBD1. Trimming at V came to 6 bases and at J to 4 bases, leaving 4 bases not matched to a gene. CDR3 length equals 13 residues. The V gene's germline CDR1 is SQVTM and CDR2 ANQGSEA. The CDR3 DNA sequence: TGCAGCGTCCGGGACAGGGATTACAATGAGCAGTTCTTC. This codes for CSVRDRDYNEQFF.

The J gene is TRBJ2-7, the V gene TRBV6-4; 8 bases fit TRBD1. This CDR3 region has 14 residues. Germline V gene lookup returns CDR1 MRHNA and CDR2 SNTAGT. The V segment lost 2 bases and the J segment 3 bases; nucleotides outside the gene matches: 3. The CDR3 DNA reads as TGTGCCAGCAGTGACAAGGACAGGGTCTACGAGCAGTACTTC. Translation: CASSDKDRVYEQYF.